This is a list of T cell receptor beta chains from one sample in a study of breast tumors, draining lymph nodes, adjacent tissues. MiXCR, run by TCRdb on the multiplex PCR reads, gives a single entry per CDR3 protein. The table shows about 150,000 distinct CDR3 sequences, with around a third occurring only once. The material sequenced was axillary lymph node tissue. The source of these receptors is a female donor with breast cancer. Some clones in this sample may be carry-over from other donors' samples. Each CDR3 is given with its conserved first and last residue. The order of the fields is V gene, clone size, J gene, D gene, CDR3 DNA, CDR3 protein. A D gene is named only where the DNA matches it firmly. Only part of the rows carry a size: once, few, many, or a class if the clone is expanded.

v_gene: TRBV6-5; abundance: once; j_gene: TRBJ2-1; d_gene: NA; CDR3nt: TGTGCCAGCAGACGCGCAGGGAGCTCCTACAATGAGCAGTTCTTC; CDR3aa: CASRRAGSSYNEQFF
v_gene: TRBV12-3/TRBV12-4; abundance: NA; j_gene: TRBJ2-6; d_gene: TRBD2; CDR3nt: TGTGCCAGCAGCCAAGAACGTAACCGGGAGGGACACTTCAGCTCTGGGGCCAACGTCCTGACTTTC; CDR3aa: CASSQERNREGHFSSGANVLTF
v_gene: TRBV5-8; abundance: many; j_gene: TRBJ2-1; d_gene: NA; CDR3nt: TGTGCCAGCAGCTTGGCCCACGTACAGGGTATAGGCAATGAGCAGTTCTTC; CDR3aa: CASSLAHVQGIGNEQFF
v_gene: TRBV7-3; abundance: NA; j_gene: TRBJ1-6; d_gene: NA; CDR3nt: TGTGCCGCCCGGGGGGGGATCGATTCACCCCTCCACTTT; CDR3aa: CAARGGIDSPLHF
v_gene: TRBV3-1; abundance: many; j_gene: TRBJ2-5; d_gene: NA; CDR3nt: TGTGCCAGCAGCCAACAGGTAGGAGAGACCCAGTACTTC; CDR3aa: CASSQQVGETQYF
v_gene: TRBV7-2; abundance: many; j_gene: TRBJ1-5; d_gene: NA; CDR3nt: TGTGCCAGCAGCTTTCTCGTAGGGGGAAGCAATCAGCCCCAGCATTTT; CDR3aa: CASSFLVGGSNQPQHF
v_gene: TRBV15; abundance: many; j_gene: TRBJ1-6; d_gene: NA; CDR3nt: TGTGCCACCAGCAGAGATGATAATTCACCCCTCCACTTT; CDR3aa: CATSRDDNSPLHF
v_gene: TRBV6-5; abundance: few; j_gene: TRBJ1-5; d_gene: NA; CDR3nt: TGTGCCAGCAGTCTCACCCTGGATAGCAATCAGCCCCAGCATTTT; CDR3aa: CASSLTLDSNQPQHF
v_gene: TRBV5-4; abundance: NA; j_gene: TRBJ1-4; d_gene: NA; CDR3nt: TGTGCCAGCAGCTTACCAGGGGACGAAAAACTGTTTTTT; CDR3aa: CASSLPGDEKLFF
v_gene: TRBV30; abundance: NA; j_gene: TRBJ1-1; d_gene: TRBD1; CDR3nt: TGTGCCTGGAGTTTACAGGGGGACACTGAAGCTTTCTTT; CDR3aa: CAWSLQGDTEAFF
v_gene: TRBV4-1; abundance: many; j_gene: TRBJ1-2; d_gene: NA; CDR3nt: TGCGCCAGCAGCCAGACCGGGGACCCACTCTATGGCTACACCTTC; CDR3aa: CASSQTGDPLYGYTF
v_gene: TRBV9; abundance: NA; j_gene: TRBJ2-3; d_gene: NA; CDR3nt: TGTGCCAGCAGCGTAGCGGGGGTAGGAGATACGCAGTATTTT; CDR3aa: CASSVAGVGDTQYF
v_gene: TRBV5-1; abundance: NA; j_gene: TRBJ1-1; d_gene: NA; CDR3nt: TGCGCCAGCAGCCTTGGGAGGAACACTGAAGCTTTCTTT; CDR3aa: CASSLGRNTEAFF
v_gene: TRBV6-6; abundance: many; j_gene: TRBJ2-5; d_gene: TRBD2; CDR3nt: TGTGCCAGCAGTTACCCTAAGCGGGGCCAAGAGACCCAGTACTTC; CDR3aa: CASSYPKRGQETQYF
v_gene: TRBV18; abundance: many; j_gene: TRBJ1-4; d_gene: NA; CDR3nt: TGTGCCAGCTCACCACGGGGGAAGGGTGAAAAACTGTTTTTT; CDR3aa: CASSPRGKGEKLFF
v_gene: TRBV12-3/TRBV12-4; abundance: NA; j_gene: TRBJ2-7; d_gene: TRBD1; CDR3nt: TGTGCCAGCAGCCCCCCCGGGACAGGGGCCGAAAACGAGCAGTACTTC; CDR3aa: CASSPPGTGAENEQYF
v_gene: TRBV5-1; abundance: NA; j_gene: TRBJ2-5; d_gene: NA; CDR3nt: TGCGCCAGCAGCTTTGGGCGGGGAAGGGAGACCCAGTACTTC; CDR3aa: CASSFGRGRETQYF
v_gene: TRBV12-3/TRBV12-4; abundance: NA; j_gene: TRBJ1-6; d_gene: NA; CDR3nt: TGTGCCAGCACCCCGGGATCCGCATTCCACTTT; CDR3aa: CASTPGSAFHF
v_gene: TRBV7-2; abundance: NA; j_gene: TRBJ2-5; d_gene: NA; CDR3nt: TGTGCCAGCAGCTTAGAGCGGCAGACCCAGTACTTC; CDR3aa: CASSLERQTQYF
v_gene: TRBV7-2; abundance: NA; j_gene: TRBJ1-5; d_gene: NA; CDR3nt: TGTGCCAGCAGCTCCCAATTGGGACAGCCCCAGCATTTT; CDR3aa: CASSSQLGQPQHF
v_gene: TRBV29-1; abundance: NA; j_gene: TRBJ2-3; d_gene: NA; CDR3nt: TGCAGCGTTGCGGGTACGACGGGCGGGAAGGTGACTGATACGCAGTATTTT; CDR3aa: CSVAGTTGGKVTDTQYF
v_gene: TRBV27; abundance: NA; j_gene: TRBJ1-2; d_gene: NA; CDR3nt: TGTGCCAGCAGTTTAGAGGGGGTCATCTATGGCTACACCTTC; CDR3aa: CASSLEGVIYGYTF
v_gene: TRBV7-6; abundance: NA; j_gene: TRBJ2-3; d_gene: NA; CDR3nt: TGTGCCAGCAGCTTAGCGCGTGGGACAGCGGGCCTCACAGATACGCAGTATTTT; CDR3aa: CASSLARGTAGLTDTQYF
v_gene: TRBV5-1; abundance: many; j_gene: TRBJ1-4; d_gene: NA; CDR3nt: TGCGCCAGCAGCTCCGGAGGGGTCCTTAATGAAAAACTGTTTTTT; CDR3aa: CASSSGGVLNEKLFF